These T cell receptor beta chains were read from a single sample in a study of blood T cell repertoires in COVID-19. TCRdb's copy holds only in-frame clones and misses some; the assay was immunoSEQ multiplex PCR. The sample has some 180,000 clones, about 88% seen once. Sequenced sample: peripheral blood. These receptor sequences come from a man aged 45-65 years with COVID-19, enrolled during active disease. Both conserved end residues are part of each CDR3. The order of the fields is D gene, clone size, J gene, V gene, CDR3 DNA, CDR3 protein. D genes are given only for firm matches. Size is omitted from some rows. Given values are once, few, many or a class for expanded clones.

D: TRBD2
size: -
J: TRBJ2-7
V: TRBV5-1
DNA: TGCGCCAGCAGGCCCAGCGGGAGATCTAACGAGCAGTACTTC
CDR3: CASRPSGRSNEQYF

D: TRBD1
size: -
J: TRBJ2-1
V: TRBV3-1/TRBV3-2
DNA: TGTGCCAGCAGAAAGGGACAGGGGTTCAATGAGCAGTTCTTC
CDR3: CASRKGQGFNEQFF

D: TRBD2
size: -
J: TRBJ2-3
V: TRBV10-3
DNA: TGTGCCATCAGTGATGATAACGGGCGTAGCGGGGGGGGAACAGATACGCAGTATTTT
CDR3: CAISDDNGRSGGGTDTQYF

D: -
size: -
J: TRBJ2-7
V: TRBV29-1
DNA: TGCAGCGTTGACAGGGGTAACGAGCAGTACTTC
CDR3: CSVDRGNEQYF

D: TRBD2
size: -
J: TRBJ2-3
V: TRBV2
DNA: TGTGCCAGCAGTCGGACTAGCGGGGGAGATACGCAGTATTTT
CDR3: CASSRTSGGDTQYF

D: -
size: -
J: TRBJ2-7
V: TRBV30
DNA: TGTGCCTGGAGTCCGAGTCGCGAGCAGTACTTC
CDR3: CAWSPSREQYF

D: TRBD1
size: -
J: TRBJ1-6
V: TRBV6-1
DNA: TGTGCCAGCAGTGAAGGACAGGGTTATAATTCACCCCTCCACTTT
CDR3: CASSEGQGYNSPLHF

D: TRBD1
size: -
J: TRBJ2-7
V: TRBV4-1
DNA: TGCGCCAGCAGCCAAGGGGACAGAACCTACGAGCAGTACTTC
CDR3: CASSQGDRTYEQYF

D: TRBD1
size: -
J: TRBJ1-1
V: TRBV6-5
DNA: TGTGCCAGCAGCACACAGGGGGGGAACACTGAAGCTTTCTTT
CDR3: CASSTQGGNTEAFF

D: -
size: -
J: TRBJ2-7
V: TRBV2
DNA: TGTGCCAGTCAAGGTTTGGGGACAAGGAACTACGAGCAGTACTTC
CDR3: CASQGLGTRNYEQYF

D: -
size: -
J: TRBJ1-1
V: TRBV19
DNA: TGTGCCAGTAGTTTGGACAGGAACACTGAAGCTTTCTTT
CDR3: CASSLDRNTEAFF

D: -
size: -
J: TRBJ1-6
V: TRBV4-3
DNA: TGCGCCAGCAGCCAAGGAGGGGGGGGTCTAGGTAATTCACCCCTCCACTTT
CDR3: CASSQGGGGLGNSPLHF

D: TRBD1
size: once
J: TRBJ1-1
V: TRBV5-1
DNA: TGCGCCAGCAGCCCAGGACAGGGTTACTCCACTGAAGCTTTCTTT
CDR3: CASSPGQGYSTEAFF

D: -
size: -
J: TRBJ1-4
V: TRBV28
DNA: TGTGCCAGCAGGGGGGCGAAAGAAAAACTGTTTTTT
CDR3: CASRGAKEKLFF

D: -
size: -
J: TRBJ2-2
V: TRBV5-4
DNA: TGTGCCAGCAGTTACGACAGGTTGAACGGGGAGCTGTTTTTT
CDR3: CASSYDRLNGELFF

D: -
size: -
J: TRBJ2-3
V: TRBV4-2
DNA: TGTGCCAGCAGCCCCTGGAGCAGCGAGGGCGATACGCAGTATTTT
CDR3: CASSPWSSEGDTQYF

D: TRBD1
size: -
J: TRBJ1-1
V: TRBV30
DNA: TGTGCCTGGAGTGTCGGACAGGTCGCTTTCTTT
CDR3: CAWSVGQVAFF

D: -
size: few
J: TRBJ2-1
V: TRBV29-1
DNA: TGCAGCGGGAACAGGGGGGGCAATGAGCAGTTCTTC
CDR3: CSGNRGGNEQFF

D: -
size: -
J: TRBJ1-1
V: TRBV12-3/TRBV12-4
DNA: TGTGCCAGCAGCACCCTGCGGGCTTTCTTT
CDR3: CASSTLRAFF

D: -
size: few
J: TRBJ1-6
V: TRBV6-2/TRBV6-3
DNA: TGTGCCAGCAGTTACTTGGCGGACGGAGGAAATTCACCCCTCCACTTT
CDR3: CASSYLADGGNSPLHF

D: TRBD2
size: -
J: TRBJ2-7
V: TRBV9
DNA: TGTGCCAGCAGCCCCCTAGCGGGGGGCGTCCCCAGCGAGCAGTACTTC
CDR3: CASSPLAGGVPSEQYF

D: TRBD2
size: -
J: TRBJ2-5
V: TRBV14
DNA: TGTGCCAGCAGCCAAGATGATGGTGGGAGGGCCCTCCTGGAGGAGACCCAGTACTTC
CDR3: CASSQDDGGRALLEETQYF